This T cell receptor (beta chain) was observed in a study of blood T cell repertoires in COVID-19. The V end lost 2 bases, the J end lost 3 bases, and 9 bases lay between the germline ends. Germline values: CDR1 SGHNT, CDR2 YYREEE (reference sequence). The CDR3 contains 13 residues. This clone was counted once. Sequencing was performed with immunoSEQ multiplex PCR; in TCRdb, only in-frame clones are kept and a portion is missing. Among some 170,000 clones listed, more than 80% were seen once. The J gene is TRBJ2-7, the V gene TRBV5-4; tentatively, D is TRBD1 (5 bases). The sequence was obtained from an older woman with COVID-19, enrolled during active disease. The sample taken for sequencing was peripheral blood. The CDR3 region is CASSFLQGYEQYF. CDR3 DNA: TGTGCCAGCAGCTTTCTTCAGGGCTACGAGCAGTACTTC. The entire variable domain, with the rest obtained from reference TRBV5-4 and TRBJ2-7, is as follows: ETGVTQSPTHLIKTRGQQVTLRCSSQSGHNTVSWYQQALGQGPQFIFQYYREEENGRGNFPPRFSGLQFPNYSSELNVNALELDDSALYLCASSFLQGYEQYFGPGTRLTVT.